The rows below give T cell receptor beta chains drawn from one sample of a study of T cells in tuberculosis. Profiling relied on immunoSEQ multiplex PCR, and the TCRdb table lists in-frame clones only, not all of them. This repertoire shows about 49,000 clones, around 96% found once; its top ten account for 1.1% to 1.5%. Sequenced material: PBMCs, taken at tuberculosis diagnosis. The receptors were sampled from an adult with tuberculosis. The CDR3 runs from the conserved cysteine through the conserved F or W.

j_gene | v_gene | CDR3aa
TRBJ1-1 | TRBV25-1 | CASSLTMNTEAFF
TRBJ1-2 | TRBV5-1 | CASSLAGWSGYGYTF
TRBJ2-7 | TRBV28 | CASRDRRGSGDEQYF
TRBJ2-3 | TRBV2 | CASSEGRRASSTDTQYF
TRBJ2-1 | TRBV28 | CASSLSGSGRNEQFF
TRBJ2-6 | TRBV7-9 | CASSLTGGTSGANVLTF
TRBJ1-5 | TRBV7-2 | CASSRLGSQPQHF
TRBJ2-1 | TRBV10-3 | CAISAGGEIDEQFF
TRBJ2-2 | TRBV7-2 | CASSPITRTGELFF
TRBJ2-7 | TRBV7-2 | CASSLASGSSIYEQYF
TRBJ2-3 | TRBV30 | CAWSLPGGPDTQYF
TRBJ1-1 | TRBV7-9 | CASSLVVGRGDTEAFF
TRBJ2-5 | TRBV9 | CASSALAGGTTQYF
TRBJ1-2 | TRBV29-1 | CSVRQGVYGYTF
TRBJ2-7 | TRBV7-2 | CASSTRLAGVGNEQYF
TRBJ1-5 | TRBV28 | CASSLGLEQYSNQPQHF
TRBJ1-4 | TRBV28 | CASSGIDRGYEKLFF
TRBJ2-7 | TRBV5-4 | CASSRTGGSYEQYF
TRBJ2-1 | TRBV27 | CASSFFMTGLSPNEQFF
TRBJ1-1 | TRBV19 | CASSIPTGSLNTEAFF
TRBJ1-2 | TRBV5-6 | CASSSVRGSGYTF
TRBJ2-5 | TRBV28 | CASSSPRGVGTQYF
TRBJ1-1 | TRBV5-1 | CASKFGTGNTEAFF
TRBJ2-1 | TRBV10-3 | CAIKRSVLMKDNEQFF
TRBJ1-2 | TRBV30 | CAWSLLQGSKGYTF
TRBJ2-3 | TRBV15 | CATSRTGTKKYF
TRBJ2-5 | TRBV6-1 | CATGRGVIETQYF
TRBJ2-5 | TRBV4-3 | CASSQVLDRETQYF
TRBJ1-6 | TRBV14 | CASSLRGGRYNSPLHF
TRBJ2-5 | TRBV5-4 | CASSLFPRAETQYF
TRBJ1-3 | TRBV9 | CASSSPSGNTIYF
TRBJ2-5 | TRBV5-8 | CASSLEAGGWETQYF
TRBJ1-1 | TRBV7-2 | CASSLATNTEAFF
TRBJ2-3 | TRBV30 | CAWNPIAGGADTQYF
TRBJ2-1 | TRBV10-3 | CAISEPGLAGDYNEQFF
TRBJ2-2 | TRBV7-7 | CASSSRGPAGELFF
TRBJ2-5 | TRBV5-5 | CASSLDRGRETQYF
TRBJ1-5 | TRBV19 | CASSIDRGQGDINQPQHF